The clone carrying this T cell receptor (beta chain) was observed at least ten times. The data were obtained in a study of CD8+CD57+ T cells in acquired aplastic anemia. Flow cytometry had shown expanded CD8+CD57+ cells in the patients chosen for sequencing. V was trimmed by 5 bases and J by 2 bases, leaving 12 bases between them. Germline-derived CDR1 and CDR2 are SGHTA and FQGNSA. The CDR3 loop spans 14 amino acids. Genomic DNA served as template for TCR beta VDJ and CDR3 profiling. TCRdb fed the reads into MiXCR, producing one record per CDR3 protein. Of 150,000 or so distinct CDR3 sequences in the sample, around half were seen once.

The sequence came from a human donor with aplastic anemia. Input material: sorted CD4+, CD8+, or CD8+CD57+ T cells (not recorded which) from PBMCs. V is TRBV7-2 and J is TRBJ1-1; no clear D. CDR3 loop: CASSPWTVNTEAFF. DNA of the CDR3: TGTGCCAGCAGCCCTTGGACGGTAAACACTGAAGCTTTCTTT.